This note documents a single TCR beta chain sequence. Its antigen is not known. This specimen belongs to a study of cytomegalovirus exposure and HLA in healthy donors. Overall study findings and caveats: In vitro testing confirmed a few CMV-associated chains as specific for CMV antigens.

In the PCR, 60 Vbeta and 13 Jbeta primers were used. The data were produced by immunoSEQ multiplex PCR, yet TCRdb's version contains in-frame clones alone and is incomplete. The sample shows roughly 82,000 clones, roughly four fifths of them seen only once. The CDR3 consists of 16 residues. V dropped 0 bases and J dropped 2 bases, with 10 bases sitting between them. Looked up from germline, CDR1 is SGHVS and CDR2 is FQNEAQ. The V gene is TRBV7-8, the J gene TRBJ1-4; D perhaps matches TRBD1 (5 bases). The sequence derives from a woman aged 45-65 years in good health and CMV-seropositive. Sequenced input: PBMCs. The CDR3 sequence: CASSLAPRGTNEKLFF. As DNA, the CDR3 is TGTGCCAGCAGCTTAGCCCCCCGGGGGACTAATGAAAAACTGTTTTTT.